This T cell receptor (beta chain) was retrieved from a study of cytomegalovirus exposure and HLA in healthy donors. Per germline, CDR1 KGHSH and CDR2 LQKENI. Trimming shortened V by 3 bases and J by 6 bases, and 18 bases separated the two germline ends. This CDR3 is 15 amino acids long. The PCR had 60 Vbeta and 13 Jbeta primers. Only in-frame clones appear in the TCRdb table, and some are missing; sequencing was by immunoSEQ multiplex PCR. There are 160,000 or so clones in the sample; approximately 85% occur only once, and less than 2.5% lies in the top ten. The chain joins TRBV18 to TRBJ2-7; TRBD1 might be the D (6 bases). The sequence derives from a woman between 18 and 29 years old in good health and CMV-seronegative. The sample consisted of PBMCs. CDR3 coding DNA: TGTGCCAGCTCACCCGCCGTGCAGGGGACGGGCGAGCAGTACTTC. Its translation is CASSPAVQGTGEQYF.